This T cell receptor beta chain was obtained from a study of blood T cell repertoires in COVID-19. The sample holds one count of this clone. Per the original methods: Scientists estimated how many nucleated cells there were by amplifying reference gene primers. This table comes from immunoSEQ multiplex PCR, and its TCRdb copy is limited to in-frame clones, with some not included. The D gene and trimming were derived from the DNA, and the V and J assignments and clone size from that table. The table includes approximately 180,000 clones, around nine tenths detected once. A Seattle source enrolled patients during active infection and followed them longitudinally. The sample was peripheral blood. The TCR comes from a woman aged 70-85 years with COVID-19, enrolled during active disease.

CDR3 in DNA: TGTGCCAGCAGTTCGGGAGGCCGGGGCTATGGCTACACCTTC. Encoded protein: CASSSGGRGYGYTF. The chain joins TRBV27 to TRBJ1-2; the D is unclear. In germline, CDR1 is MNHEY, CDR2 SMNVEV (reference sequence). The V gene lost 4 bases and the J gene lost 4 bases, with 13 bases spanning the gap. The CDR3 runs 14 residues.